Following are 9 T cell receptor beta chains from one sample sequenced in a study of CD8 T cells in Susac syndrome. Random hexamers were used to reverse transcribe roughly 0.45 to 1 ug of RNA. Each CDR3 protein is one row after TCRdb ran MiXCR on the immunoSEQ multiplex PCR reads. Of more than 130,000 distinct CDR3 sequences in the sample, 90% to 95% were seen once. Sequenced input: CD8+ T cells from PBMCs. Every receptor here comes from a human donor in good health.

V usage is TRBV29-1 and J usage is TRBJ2-1; D remains unclear. The germline CDR1 and CDR2 sequences are SQVTM and ANQGSEA. Trimming took off 2 bases at V and 6 bases at J, with 11 bases between the two ends. The CDR3 length is 13 residues. The CDR3 region has the DNA TGCAGCGTTGAATCTCGTAGTAGCAATGAGCAGTTCTTC. Translation: CSVESRSSNEQFF.

The V call is TRBV7-6, the J call TRBJ2-5, with a weak D call TRBD1 (6 bases). The CDR3 totals 13 residues. The germline V gene has CDR1 SGHVS and CDR2 FNYEAQ. V lost 6 bases, J lost 2 bases, and 10 bases lay in between. The CDR3 protein is CASSYRVQETQYF. CDR3 DNA: TGTGCCAGCAGTTACAGGGTTCAAGAGACCCAGTACTTC. The full variable domain, with the rest looked up from reference TRBV7-6 and TRBJ2-5, is GAGVSQSPRYKVTKRGQDVALRCDPISGHVSLYWYRQALGQGPEFLTYFNYEAQQDKSGLPNDRFSAERPEGSISTLTIQRTEQRDSAMYRCASSYRVQETQYFGPGTRLLVL.

J is TRBJ2-3 and V is TRBV29-1, with TRBD2 matching 7 bases. V was clipped by 3 bases and J by 2 bases; unmatched bases: 5. CDR1 is SQVTM, CDR2 ANQGSEA, per germline. The CDR3 contains 14 residues. The CDR3 sequence: CSVELADFTDTQYF. CDR3 nucleotide sequence: TGCAGCGTTGAGCTAGCGGATTTCACAGATACGCAGTATTTT.

The V gene is TRBV3-1, the J gene TRBJ2-5; D is ambiguous. The ends were cut back, 0 bases at V and 0 bases at J, with 14 bases in the middle. CDR1 and CDR2 from the germline V gene are LGHDT and YNNKEL (reference sequence). The CDR3 covers 17 residues. The DNA for the CDR3 is TGTGCCAGCAGCCAAGAGTTGGGCAGAACGTACCAAGAGACCCAGTACTTC. Its translation: CASSQELGRTYQETQYF.

V gene TRBV7-9 combines with J gene TRBJ2-1, with D maybe TRBD1 (5 bases). The CDR3 spans 13 residues. V shed 5 bases and J shed 6 bases, with 11 bases lying between them. CDR1 and CDR2 (germline): SEHNR, FQNEAQ (reference sequence). CDR3 in amino acids: CASSLTATNEQFF. CDR3 nucleotide sequence: TGTGCCAGCAGCCTGACAGCCACCAATGAGCAGTTCTTC.

This chain uses TRBV5-8 with TRBJ2-1; D is perhaps TRBD2 (5 bases). Germline assignment: CDR1 SGHTS and CDR2 YDEGEE. This CDR3 spans 11 amino acids. V lost 4 bases and J 13 bases, leaving 12 bases between the germline ends. The CDR3, as DNA: TGTGCCAGCAGCACGTCTTCGGGACAGTTCTTC. It codes for CASSTSSGQFF.

This clonotype occurred once. The chain uses TRBV28 and TRBJ2-2; D may be TRBD1 or TRBD2 (7 bases each). Trimming took off 2 bases at V and 5 bases at J, with 12 bases between the two ends. CDR1 and CDR2 (germline): MDHEN, SYDVKM. The CDR3 consists of 15 residues. CDR3 amino acids: CASSLRQGGTGELFF. The CDR3 region has the DNA TGTGCCAGCAGTTTAAGACAGGGAGGGACCGGGGAGCTGTTTTTT.

V usage is TRBV9 and J usage is TRBJ2-5; TRBD2 aligns across 7 bases. The length of the CDR3 is 15 residues. Germline trimming cut 0 bases from V and 3 bases from J; bases unmatched to any gene: 5. CDR1 and CDR2 (germline): SGDLS, YYNGEE. CDR3 region: CASSVGGGTEETQYF. CDR3 nucleotide sequence: TGTGCCAGCAGCGTAGGCGGGGGAACAGAAGAGACCCAGTACTTC.

The chain recombines TRBV11-1 with TRBJ2-7, with D possibly TRBD1 on 8 matching bases. V was clipped by 2 bases and J by 5 bases, with 16 bases between them. Germline CDR1 SGHAT, CDR2 FQDESV (reference sequence). CDR3 length: 15 residues. CDR3 sequence: CASSLPGQGGDEQYF. The DNA for the CDR3 is TGTGCCAGCAGCTTACCCGGACAGGGAGGGGACGAGCAGTACTTC. The full variable domain, completed using reference TRBV11-1 and TRBJ2-7, is EAEVAQSPRYKITEKSQAVAFWCDPISGHATLYWYRQILGQGPELLVQFQDESVVDDSQLPKDRFSAERLKGVDSTLKIQPAELGDSAMYLCASSLPGQGGDEQYFGPGTRLTVT.